The 17 T cell receptor beta chains below come from one sample, sequenced in a study of T cells in Graves' hyperthyroidism and ophthalmopathy. The TCR beta CDR3 regions underwent amplification using RNA transcripts as the source. When the TCR CDR3 underwent first-round RT-PCR, the HTBI primer set was used. TCRdb re-called the multiplex PCR reads through MiXCR, storing one row per CDR3 protein. The sample includes hundreds of thousands of distinct CDR3 sequences, 15% to 20% of them seen just once. Material for sequencing was blood. These receptors were collected from a man aged 40-55 years with Graves' ophthalmopathy.

This clonotype was detected a few times. V usage is TRBV5-1 and J usage is TRBJ2-7, with D perhaps given as TRBD1 or TRBD2 (5 bases each). CDR1 and CDR2 from the germline V gene are SGHRS and YFSETQ. This CDR3 contains 14 residues. V lost 5 bases and J 5 bases, leaving 17 bases between the germline ends. The CDR3 protein is CASSFEGWWDEQYF. The CDR3 nucleotides read TGCGCCAGCAGTTTTGAGGGGTGGTGGGACGAGCAGTACTTC.

The table lists this clonotype with a few counts. J is TRBJ2-1 and V is TRBV14, with TRBD2 as a possible D gene (6 bases). This CDR3 is 17 amino acids long. In germline, CDR1 is SGHDN, CDR2 FVKESK. With 4 bases removed from V and 0 bases from J, the gap between germline ends came to 16 bases. The CDR3 sequence is CASSPLGAGSSYNEQFF. CDR3 coding DNA: TGTGCCAGCAGCCCCCTTGGTGCGGGGAGCTCCTACAATGAGCAGTTCTTC. The full variable domain, in which reference TRBV14 and TRBJ2-1 provide the parts outside the CDR3, is EAGVTQFPSHSVIEKGQTVTLRCDPISGHDNLYWYRRVMGKEIKFLLHFVKESKQDESGMPNNRFLAERTGGTYSTLKVQPAELEDSGVYFCASSPLGAGSSYNEQFFGPGTRLTVL.

This clonotype was counted ten times or more. The chain combines TRBV28 with TRBJ2-3, with D possibly being TRBD2 (6 bases). The CDR3 runs to 16 residues. Looked up from germline, CDR1 is MDHEN and CDR2 is SYDVKM. The V gene lost 7 bases and the J gene lost 0 bases, with 17 bases spanning the gap. The CDR3 sequence is CASIPVGGTSTDTQYF. CDR3 DNA: TGTGCCAGCATCCCCGTAGGCGGGACTAGCACAGATACGCAGTATTTT.

At least ten counts were recorded for this clonotype. The J gene is TRBJ2-3, the V gene TRBV5-1; perhaps D is TRBD1 or TRBD2 (5 bases each). Germline CDR1 is SGHRS and CDR2 is YFSETQ. V was shortened by 3 bases and J by 2 bases, with 16 bases between the two germline ends. The CDR3 runs to 16 residues. The CDR3 sequence is CASSSSSRGSTDTQYF. DNA for the CDR3: TGCGCCAGCAGCTCGTCCTCGAGGGGTTCCACAGATACGCAGTATTTT.

As DNA, the CDR3 is TGTGCCAGCAGTGATATACAGGGGGCCTACAATGAGCAGTTCTTC. This encodes CASSDIQGAYNEQFF. V usage is TRBV2 and J usage is TRBJ2-1, with TRBD1 identical over 8 bases. Germline V lookup: CDR1 SNHLY, CDR2 FYNNEI. Trimming at V came to 3 bases and at J to 2 bases, leaving 3 bases not matched to a gene. This CDR3 comprises 15 residues.

The V gene is TRBV5-4, the J gene TRBJ2-3; D is uncertain. V was trimmed by 4 bases and J by 6 bases, leaving 12 bases between them. The germline V gene encodes CDR1 SGHNT and CDR2 YYREEE (reference sequence). CDR3 length: 13 residues. CDR3 in amino acids: CASSPGAPDTQYF. In DNA form, the CDR3 reads TGTGCCAGCAGCCCCGGTGCGCCGGATACGCAGTATTTT.

This clonotype was counted at least ten times. The chain joins TRBV30 to TRBJ2-7; a weak D match, TRBD2 (5 bases). The CDR3 extends over 11 amino acids. CDR1 is GTSNPN and CDR2 is SVGIG in the germline V gene (reference sequence). The ends were cut back, 1 base at V and 11 bases at J, with 12 bases in the middle. The CDR3, as DNA: TGTGCCTGGAGTGGAACCGGGAATAAGTACTTC. Translating gives CAWSGTGNKYF. Full variable domain (remainder filled in from reference TRBV30 and TRBJ2-7): SQTIHQWPATLVQPVGSPLSLECTVEGTSNPNLYWYRQAAGRGLQLLFYSVGIGQISSEVPQNLSASRPQDRQFILSSKKLLLSDSGFYLCAWSGTGNKYFGPGTRLTVT.

There are a few counts of this clonotype. This rearrangement joins TRBV20-1 to TRBJ2-5; D gene unclear. CDR1 is DFQATT and CDR2 is SNEGSKA in the germline V gene (reference sequence). The CDR3 sequence is 10 residues long. Trimming shortened V by 4 bases and J by 3 bases, and 3 bases separated the two germline ends. The CDR3 reads CSAIKETQYF. For the CDR3, the DNA is TGCAGTGCTATTAAAGAGACCCAGTACTTC.

A few counts support this clonotype. The chain has TRBV20-1 and TRBJ1-2; D not certain. Germline-derived CDR1 and CDR2 are DFQATT and SNEGSKA (reference sequence). Between the trimmed V and J ends, which lost 3 bases and 7 bases, there was a span of 9 bases. The length of the CDR3 is 11 residues. CDR3 amino acids: CSASRGFGYTF. In nucleotides, the CDR3 is TGCAGTGCTAGTCGAGGGTTTGGCTACACCTTC.

In its sample, this clonotype was seen a few times. The genes are TRBV6-5 and TRBJ2-3; 11 nucleotides align to TRBD2. CDR1 and CDR2 from the germline V gene are MNHEY and SVGAGI. The V segment lost 4 bases and the J segment 0 bases; nucleotides outside the gene matches: 9. The CDR3 consists of 18 residues. This chain's CDR3 is CASSFLSGRAASTDTQYF. DNA for the CDR3: TGTGCCAGCAGTTTCCTTAGCGGGAGGGCCGCTAGCACAGATACGCAGTATTTT.

This clonotype came up a few times. V and J are TRBV5-6 and TRBJ1-1; unclear D gene. This CDR3 has 16 amino acids. Germline V gene data show CDR1 as SGHDT and CDR2 as YYEEEE. V was shortened by 0 bases and J by 8 bases, with 20 bases between the two germline ends. The CDR3 sequence: CASSLAPSTWVSEAFF. DNA of the CDR3: TGTGCCAGCAGCTTGGCCCCTTCGACATGGGTAAGCGAAGCTTTCTTT. The entire variable domain, with the rest obtained from reference TRBV5-6 and TRBJ1-1, is as follows: DAGVTQSPTHLIKTRGQQVTLRCSPKSGHDTVSWYQQALGQGPQFIFQYYEEEERQRGNFPDRFSGHQFPNYSSELNVNALLLGDSALYLCASSLAPSTWVSEAFFGQGTRLTVV.

J is TRBJ2-5 and V is TRBV7-9; D is ambiguous. V was pared by 6 bases and J by 0 bases, with 11 bases between. CDR1 and CDR2 from the germline V gene are SEHNR and FQNEAQ (reference sequence). This CDR3 region has 14 residues. CDR3 bases: TGTGCCAGCAGTGCCCAAATGTACCAAGAGACCCAGTACTTC. It specifies CASSAQMYQETQYF.

The chain carries TRBV20-1 and TRBJ2-3, with 7 bases matching TRBD2. There are 15 residues in the CDR3. Unmatched junction bases numbered 9, after V lost 0 bases and J lost 6 bases. Germline V gene lookup returns CDR1 DFQATT and CDR2 SNEGSKA (reference sequence). The CDR3 sequence is CSARDYREVRDTQYF. The CDR3 coding sequence is TGCAGTGCTAGAGATTACCGGGAGGTGAGGGATACGCAGTATTTT.

The gene calls are TRBV27 and TRBJ2-7; D possibly corresponds to TRBD1 (6 bases). This CDR3 has 12 amino acids. Looked up from germline, CDR1 is MNHEY and CDR2 is SMNVEV (reference sequence). The V end was cut by 8 bases, the J end by 2 bases, with 10 bases between. The CDR3 sequence: CASWDTTYEQYF. In nucleotides, the CDR3 is TGTGCCAGCTGGGACACGACCTACGAGCAGTACTTC.

J is TRBJ2-1 and V is TRBV19, with TRBD2 matching over 10 bases. This CDR3 is built from 18 residues. Germline loops: CDR1 LNHDA, CDR2 SQIVND (reference sequence). V lost 2 bases and J lost 4; bases outside the gene matches: 11. The CDR3 DNA is TGTGCCAGTAGTATAACGGCTAGCGGGGGTCGCATATACAATGAGCAGTTCTTC. Its translation is CASSITASGGRIYNEQFF.

As to this clonotype: This sequence may be a read error, since a much larger clone differs from it by one base. The V gene is TRBV20-1, the J gene TRBJ2-1; D might be TRBD1 or TRBD2, each matching 5 bases. Between the trimmed V and J ends, which lost 1 base and 9 bases, there was a span of 19 bases. This CDR3 spans 15 amino acids. Germline V CDR1 and CDR2: DFQATT, SNEGSKA (reference sequence). CDR3 bases: TGCAGTGCTAGAGTAGGCGAGGGCCTTGGGGGTGAGCAGTTCTTC. Its protein product is CSARVGEGLGGEQFF.

This clonotype was found a few times. The chain carries TRBV11-2 and TRBJ1-2, with 7 bases matching TRBD1. Losses at the gene ends were 6 bases for V and 4 bases for J; bases not matched to a gene: 8. This CDR3 comprises 14 residues. CDR1 is SGHAT and CDR2 is FQNNGV in the germline V gene. CDR3 nucleotide sequence: TGTGCCAGCAGTCCCCAGGGGGATTCCTATGGCTACACCTTC. Protein product: CASSPQGDSYGYTF.